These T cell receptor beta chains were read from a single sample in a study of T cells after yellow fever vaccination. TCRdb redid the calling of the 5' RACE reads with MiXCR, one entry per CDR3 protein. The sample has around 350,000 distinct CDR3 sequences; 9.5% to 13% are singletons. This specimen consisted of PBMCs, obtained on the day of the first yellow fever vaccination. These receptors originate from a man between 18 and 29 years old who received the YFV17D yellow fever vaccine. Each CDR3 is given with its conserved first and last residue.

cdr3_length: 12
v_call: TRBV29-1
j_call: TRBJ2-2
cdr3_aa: CSVHANTGELFF

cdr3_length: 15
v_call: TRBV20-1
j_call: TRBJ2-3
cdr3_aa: CSARDPLASADTQYF

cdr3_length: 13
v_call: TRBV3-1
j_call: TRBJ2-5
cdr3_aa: CASSHNAGETQYF

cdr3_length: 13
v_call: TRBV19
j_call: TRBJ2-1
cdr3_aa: CASSRDRDGEQFF

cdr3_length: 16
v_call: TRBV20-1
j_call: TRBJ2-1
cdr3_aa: CSASSEGWSGYNEQFF

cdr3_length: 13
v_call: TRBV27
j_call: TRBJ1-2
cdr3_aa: CASSLRGDYGYTF

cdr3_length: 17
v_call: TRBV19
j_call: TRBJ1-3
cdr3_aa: CASSISPDSYLGNTIYF

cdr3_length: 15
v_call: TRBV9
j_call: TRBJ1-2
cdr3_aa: CASSPYVSGGKGYTF

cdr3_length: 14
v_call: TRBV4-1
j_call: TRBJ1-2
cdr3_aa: CASSQGEGPYGYTF

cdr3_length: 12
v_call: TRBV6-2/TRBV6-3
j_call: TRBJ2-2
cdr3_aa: CASRGTTGELFF

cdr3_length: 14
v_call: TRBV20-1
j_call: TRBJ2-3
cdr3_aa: CSARLRGQGNTQYF

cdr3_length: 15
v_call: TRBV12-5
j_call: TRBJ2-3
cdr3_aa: CASGPGTANLGTQYF

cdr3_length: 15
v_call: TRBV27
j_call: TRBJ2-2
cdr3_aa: CASSSRGRGTGELFF

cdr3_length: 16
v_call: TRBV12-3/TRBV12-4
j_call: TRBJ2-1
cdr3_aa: CASSSLGVGSYNEQFF

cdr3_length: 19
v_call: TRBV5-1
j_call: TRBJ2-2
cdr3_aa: CASSLVAAITGDITGELFF

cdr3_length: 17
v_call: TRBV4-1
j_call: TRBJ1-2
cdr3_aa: CASSHPGRPGLRSGYTF

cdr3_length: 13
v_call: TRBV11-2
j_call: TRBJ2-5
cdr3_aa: CASSLVIGETQYF

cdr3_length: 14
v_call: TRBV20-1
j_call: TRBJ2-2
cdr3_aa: CSASMDANTGELFF

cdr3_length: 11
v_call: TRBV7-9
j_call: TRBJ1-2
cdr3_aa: CASSFGYGYTF

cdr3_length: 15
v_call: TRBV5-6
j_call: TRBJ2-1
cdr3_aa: CASSRFSGGGNEQFF

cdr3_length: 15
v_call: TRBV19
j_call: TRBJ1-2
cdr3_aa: CASSITFRGRVGYTF

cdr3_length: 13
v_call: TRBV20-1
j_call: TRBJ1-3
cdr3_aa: CSAREGRGNTIYF

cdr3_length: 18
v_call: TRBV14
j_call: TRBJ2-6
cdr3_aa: CASSPITSGGTGANVLTF

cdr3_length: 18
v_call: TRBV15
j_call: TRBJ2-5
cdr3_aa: CATSRELAGGQRWETQYF

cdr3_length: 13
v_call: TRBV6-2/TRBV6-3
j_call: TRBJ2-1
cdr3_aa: CASRGWVNNEQFF

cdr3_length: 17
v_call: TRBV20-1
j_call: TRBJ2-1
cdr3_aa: CSASGLAGLGYYNEQFF

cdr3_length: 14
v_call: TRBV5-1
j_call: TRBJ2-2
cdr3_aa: CASSFPGDTGELFF

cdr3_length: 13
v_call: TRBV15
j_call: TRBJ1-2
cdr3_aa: CATSPEALYGYTF

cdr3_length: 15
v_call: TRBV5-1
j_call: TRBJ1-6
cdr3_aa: CASSLRGRGISPLHF

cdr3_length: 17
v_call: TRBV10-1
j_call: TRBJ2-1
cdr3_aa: CASSEFRGSGATNEQFF

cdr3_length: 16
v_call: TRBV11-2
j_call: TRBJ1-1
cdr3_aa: CASTHPSRRMNTEAFF

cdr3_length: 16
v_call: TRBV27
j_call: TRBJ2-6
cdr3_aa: CPIIPGRPSGANVLTF

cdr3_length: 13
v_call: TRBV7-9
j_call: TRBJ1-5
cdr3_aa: CASSLYQGQPQHF

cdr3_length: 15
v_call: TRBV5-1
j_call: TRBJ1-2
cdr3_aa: CASSLGPGSGYGYTF

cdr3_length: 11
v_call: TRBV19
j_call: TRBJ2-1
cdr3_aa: CASSIWTEQFF

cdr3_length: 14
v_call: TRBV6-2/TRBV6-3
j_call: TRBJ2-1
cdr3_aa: CASRETSGGGEQFF

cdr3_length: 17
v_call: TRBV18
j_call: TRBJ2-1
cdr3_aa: CASSLWTGGTSYNEQFF

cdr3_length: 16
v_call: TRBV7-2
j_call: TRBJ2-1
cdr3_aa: CASRFVQSGSYNEQFF

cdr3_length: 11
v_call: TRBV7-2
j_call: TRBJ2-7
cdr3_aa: CASSLHREQYF

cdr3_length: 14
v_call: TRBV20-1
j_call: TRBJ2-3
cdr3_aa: CSADVQGGTDTQYF

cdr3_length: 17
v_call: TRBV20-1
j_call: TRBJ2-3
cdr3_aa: CSARGRGGPLRTDTQYF

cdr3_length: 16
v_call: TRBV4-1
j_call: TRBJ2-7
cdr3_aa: CASSQVTGGAMGEQYF

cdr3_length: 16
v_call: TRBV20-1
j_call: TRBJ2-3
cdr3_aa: CSARDLRATSTDTQYF

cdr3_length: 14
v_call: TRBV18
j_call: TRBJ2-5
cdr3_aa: CASSPLGYQETQYF

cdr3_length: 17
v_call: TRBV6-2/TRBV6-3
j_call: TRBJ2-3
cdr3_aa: CASSYSQIGTLGDTQYF

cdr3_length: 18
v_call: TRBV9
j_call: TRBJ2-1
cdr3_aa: CASSVAVSGGSSYNEQFF

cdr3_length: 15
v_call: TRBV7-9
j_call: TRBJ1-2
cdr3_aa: CASSLVGGRTGGYTF

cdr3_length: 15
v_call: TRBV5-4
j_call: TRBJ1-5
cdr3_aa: CASSVGQGLDQPQHF

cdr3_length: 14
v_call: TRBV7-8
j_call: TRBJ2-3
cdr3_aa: CASSFGTGTDTQYF

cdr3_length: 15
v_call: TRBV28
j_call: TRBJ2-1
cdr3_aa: CASSLTDRGHNEQFF

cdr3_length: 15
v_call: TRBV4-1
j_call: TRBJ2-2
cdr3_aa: CASSQVTVNTGELFF

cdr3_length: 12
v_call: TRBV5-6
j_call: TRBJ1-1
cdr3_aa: CASSLAGNEAFF

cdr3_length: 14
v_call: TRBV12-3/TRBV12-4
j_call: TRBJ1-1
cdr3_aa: CASTRGGSNTEAFF

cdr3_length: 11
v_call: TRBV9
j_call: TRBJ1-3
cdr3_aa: CASSTGETIYF

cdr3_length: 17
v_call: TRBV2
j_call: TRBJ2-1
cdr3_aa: CASSAAGGTSAYNEQFF

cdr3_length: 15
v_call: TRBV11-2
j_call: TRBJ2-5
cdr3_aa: CASSFIPGFGETQYF